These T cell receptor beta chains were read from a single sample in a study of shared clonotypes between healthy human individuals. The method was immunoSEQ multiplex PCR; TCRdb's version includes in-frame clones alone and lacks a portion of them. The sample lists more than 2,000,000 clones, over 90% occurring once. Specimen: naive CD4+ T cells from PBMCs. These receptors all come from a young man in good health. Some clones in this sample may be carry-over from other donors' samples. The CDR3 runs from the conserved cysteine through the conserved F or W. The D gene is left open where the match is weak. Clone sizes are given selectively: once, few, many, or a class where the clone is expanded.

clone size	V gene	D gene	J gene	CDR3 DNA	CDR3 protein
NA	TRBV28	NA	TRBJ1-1	TGTGCCAGCACCGCCGTGGTAAACACTGAAGCTTTCTTT	CASTAVVNTEAFF
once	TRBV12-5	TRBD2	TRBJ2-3	TGTGCTAGTGGTTTGGTGCGGGGGACGGGAAGCACAGATACGCAGTATTTT	CASGLVRGTGSTDTQYF
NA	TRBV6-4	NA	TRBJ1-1	TGTGCCAGCAGCCGGGAGGGGAACACTGAAGCTTTCTTT	CASSREGNTEAFF
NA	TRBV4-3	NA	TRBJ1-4	TGCGCCAGCAGCCTCGGACGGCCTTGGGCTGATGAAAAACTGTTTTTT	CASSLGRPWADEKLFF
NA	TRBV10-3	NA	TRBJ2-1	TGTGCCAACGGAGCGGTTTACAATGAGCAGTTCTTC	CANGAVYNEQFF
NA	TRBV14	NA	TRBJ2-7	TGTGCCAGCAGCCGAGACTACGAGCAGTACTTC	CASSRDYEQYF
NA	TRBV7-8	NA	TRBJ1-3	TGTGCCAGCAGCTTAGCGTTAAGGGTCCGAAGCTCTGGAAACACCATATATTTT	CASSLALRVRSSGNTIYF
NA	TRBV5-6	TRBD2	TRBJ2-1	TGTGCCAGCAGCCAGGCGGGACTAGCTAAGTACAATGAGCAGTTCTTC	CASSQAGLAKYNEQFF
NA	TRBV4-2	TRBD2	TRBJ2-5	TGTGCCAGCAGCCAAGTACTAGCGGGAGAGGAGACCCAGTACTTC	CASSQVLAGEETQYF
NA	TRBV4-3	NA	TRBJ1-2	TGCGCCAGCAGCCCACGCCCAGGGGTCTCTATGTATGGCTACACCTTC	CASSPRPGVSMYGYTF
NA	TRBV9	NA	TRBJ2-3	TGTGCCAGCAGCGTAGCAGCCCAGCCAGATACGCAGTATTTT	CASSVAAQPDTQYF
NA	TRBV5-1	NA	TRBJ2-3	TGCGCCAGCAGGGTCAGCGGCACAGATACGCAGTATTTT	CASRVSGTDTQYF
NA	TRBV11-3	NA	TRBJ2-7	TGTGCCAGCAGCTTTCACAGGAACTACGAGCAGTACTTC	CASSFHRNYEQYF
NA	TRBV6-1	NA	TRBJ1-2	TGTGCCAGCAGTCCAAGACAGAGGGAAGGCTACACCTTC	CASSPRQREGYTF
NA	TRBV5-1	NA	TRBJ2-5	TGCGCCAGCAGCACTGAAGAGACCCAGTACTTC	CASSTEETQYF
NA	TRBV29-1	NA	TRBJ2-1	TGCAGCGTGGGGACAATCTCCTACAATGAGCAGTTCTTC	CSVGTISYNEQFF
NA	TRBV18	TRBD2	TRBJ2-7	TGTGCCAGCTCACCGGCGGCTAGCGGGACGAGCTACGAGCAGTACTTC	CASSPAASGTSYEQYF
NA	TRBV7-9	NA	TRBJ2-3	TGTGCCAGCCACCCGGGACTCTCCCAACTAACAGATACGCAGTATTTT	CASHPGLSQLTDTQYF
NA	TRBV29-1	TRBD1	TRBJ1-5	TGCAGCGTTTCACAGGGGCTTGGCAATCAGCCCCAGCATTTT	CSVSQGLGNQPQHF
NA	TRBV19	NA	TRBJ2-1	TGTGCCAGTACTTTCCGAGGGAGTGGGTTCAATGAGCAGTTCTTC	CASTFRGSGFNEQFF
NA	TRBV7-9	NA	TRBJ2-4	TGTGCCAGCAGCGCCCTTGGTCCCCTGGGGAACATTCAGTACTTC	CASSALGPLGNIQYF
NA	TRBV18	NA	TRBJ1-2	TGTGCCAGCTCACCACAAGCAGGGTGGGGCTATGGCTACACCTTC	CASSPQAGWGYGYTF
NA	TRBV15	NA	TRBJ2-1	TGTGCCACCAGCAGAGATCGGACCAATGAGCAGTTCTTC	CATSRDRTNEQFF
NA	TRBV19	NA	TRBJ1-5	TGTGCCAGTAGTATGGGGATCAATCAGCCCCAGCATTTT	CASSMGINQPQHF
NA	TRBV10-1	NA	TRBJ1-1	TGCGCCAGCAGCCAAAGGGCAGCCACTGAAGCTTTCTTT	CASSQRAATEAFF
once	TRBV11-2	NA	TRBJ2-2	TGTGCCAGCAGCCCCAAAATCCGGAACACCGGGGAGCTGTTTTTT	CASSPKIRNTGELFF